These T cell receptor beta chains were read from a single sample in a study of blood T cell repertoires in COVID-19. Only in-frame clones appear in the TCRdb table, and some are missing; sequencing was by immunoSEQ multiplex PCR. The sample lists around 40,000 clones; over 70% were seen once. Sequences were obtained from peripheral blood. The receptors come from a man in his fifties with active or convalescent COVID-19. CDR3s include the opening cysteine and the closing phenylalanine or tryptophan. A D gene is named only where the DNA matches it firmly. Clone size is shown for a subset of rows, as once, few, many or a class of expanded clone.

d_call,v_call,j_call,clone_size,cdr3_aa,cdr3_nt
TRBD1,TRBV28,TRBJ1-4,NA,CASKRQGEKLFF,TGTGCCAGCAAGCGACAGGGAGAAAAACTGTTTTTT
NA,TRBV5-6,TRBJ2-3,NA,CASSPGHADTQYF,TGTGCCAGCAGCCCGGGACACGCAGATACGCAGTATTTT
NA,TRBV28,TRBJ1-2,NA,CATFLDSTYGYTF,TGTGCCACCTTCCTGGACTCTACCTATGGCTACACCTTC
NA,TRBV19,TRBJ1-1,NA,CASSTGQTMNTEAFF,TGTGCCAGTAGTACAGGACAGACGATGAACACTGAAGCTTTCTTT
TRBD1,TRBV2,TRBJ1-1,few,CASRRTGAGDTEAFF,TGTGCCAGCCGGAGGACAGGGGCAGGAGACACTGAAGCTTTCTTT
TRBD2,TRBV9,TRBJ2-7,NA,CASSPTGTSAYEQYF,TGTGCCAGCAGCCCGACCGGGACTAGCGCCTACGAGCAGTACTTC
TRBD1,TRBV2,TRBJ1-3,NA,CASRETGQGSGNTIYF,TGTGCCAGCAGGGAAACTGGACAGGGATCTGGAAACACCATATATTTT
TRBD1,TRBV11-1,TRBJ2-7,NA,CASSSPDRGRYEQYF,TGTGCCAGCAGCTCACCGGACAGGGGGCGGTACGAGCAGTACTTC
NA,TRBV25-1,TRBJ1-4,NA,CASSESRLNEKLFF,TGTGCCAGCAGTGAATCCAGGCTTAATGAAAAACTGTTTTTT
TRBD1,TRBV9,TRBJ2-7,NA,CASTLRGQGDEQYF,TGTGCCAGCACCCTAAGGGGACAGGGGGACGAGCAGTACTTC
NA,TRBV19,TRBJ2-7,NA,CATRRREDYEQYF,TGTGCCACCAGGAGGAGGGAGGATTACGAGCAGTACTTC
TRBD1,TRBV6-6,TRBJ1-6,NA,CASSRPGQVNSPLHF,TGTGCCAGCAGCCGGCCGGGACAGGTTAATTCACCCCTCCACTTT
NA,TRBV7-9,TRBJ2-7,once,CASSLQGTTGSEQYF,TGTGCCAGCAGCTTACAGGGTACAACGGGCTCTGAGCAGTACTTC
NA,TRBV27,TRBJ1-5,once,CASSRRVDQPQHF,TGTGCCAGCAGTCGCCGGGTGGATCAGCCCCAGCATTTT
TRBD2,TRBV18,TRBJ2-3,NA,CASSPPAGGIDTQYF,TGTGCCAGCTCACCACCCGCGGGAGGGATAGATACGCAGTATTTT
TRBD2,TRBV24-1,TRBJ2-5,NA,CATSVSGRVSVAEETQYF,TGTGCCACCAGTGTGAGCGGGAGGGTCTCCGTGGCCGAAGAGACCCAGTACTTC
NA,TRBV5-1,TRBJ1-2,NA,CASSPLGGTNYGYTF,TGCGCCAGCAGCCCTCTCGGGGGAACAAACTATGGCTACACCTTC
NA,TRBV28,TRBJ1-3,few,CASSFGSGNTIYF,TGTGCCAGCAGTTTCGGCTCTGGAAACACCATATATTTT
TRBD2,TRBV7-8,TRBJ2-3,NA,CASSSARLAGVVLSETDTQYF,TGTGCCAGCAGCTCAGCTCGACTAGCGGGAGTTGTGTTGTCTGAAACAGATACGCAGTATTTT
TRBD2,TRBV5-1,TRBJ2-5,NA,CASTQGTSGTQETQYF,TGCGCCAGCACGCAAGGGACTAGCGGGACGCAAGAGACCCAGTACTTC
TRBD1,TRBV19,TRBJ1-6,NA,CASSTAGGRSSPLHF,TGTGCCAGTAGTACGGCAGGGGGCAGGAGTTCACCCCTCCACTTT
NA,TRBV5-8,TRBJ1-2,NA,CASSFPGNGYTF,TGTGCCAGCAGCTTCCCGGGGAATGGCTACACCTTC
NA,TRBV5-1,TRBJ2-3,few,CASSRTATDTQYF,TGCGCCAGCAGCCGGACAGCCACAGATACGCAGTATTTT
NA,TRBV11-2,TRBJ1-1,NA,CASSGTGTSTRFPTIEAFF,TGTGCCAGCAGCGGCACCGGGACTTCCACCCGATTTCCGACGATTGAAGCTTTCTTT
NA,TRBV27,TRBJ1-1,NA,CASSPYDRSTEAFF,TGTGCCAGCAGTCCCTATGACAGAAGCACTGAAGCTTTCTTT
TRBD2,TRBV3-1/TRBV3-2,TRBJ2-7,NA,CASSQEGQGGSF,TGTGCCAGCAGCCAAGAGGGTCAGGGAGGGAGTTTC
NA,TRBV7-3,TRBJ2-3,NA,CASSLGGPVDTQYF,TGTGCCAGCAGCTTAGGAGGGCCCGTAGATACGCAGTATTTT
NA,TRBV15,TRBJ1-2,NA,CATSREYREGYTF,TGTGCCACCAGCAGAGAATACAGGGAAGGCTACACCTTC
NA,TRBV30,TRBJ2-1,NA,CAWELSSYNEQFF,TGTGCCTGGGAGCTGTCCTCCTACAATGAGCAGTTCTTC
NA,TRBV12-3/TRBV12-4,TRBJ2-1,NA,CASSFVLTDEQFF,TGTGCCAGCAGTTTCGTACTTACCGATGAGCAGTTCTTC
TRBD1,TRBV5-4,TRBJ2-5,NA,CASSSGTGQETQYF,TGTGCCAGCAGCTCCGGGACAGGGCAGGAGACCCAGTACTTC
TRBD1,TRBV10-3,TRBJ2-7,NA,CAISERQGSYEQYF,TGTGCCATCAGTGAGCGACAGGGTTCCTACGAGCAGTACTTC
NA,TRBV30,TRBJ1-1,NA,CAWSFPHEAFF,TGTGCCTGGAGTTTTCCCCATGAAGCTTTCTTT
TRBD1,TRBV7-3,TRBJ2-2,few,CASSSQTTGPSNTGELFF,TGTGCCAGCAGCTCACAGACGACAGGGCCCTCGAACACCGGGGAGCTGTTTTTT
TRBD2,TRBV28,TRBJ2-3,NA,CASSDPSGRKTDTQYF,TGTGCCAGCAGTGATCCTAGCGGGAGGAAAACAGATACGCAGTATTTT
NA,TRBV6-5,TRBJ2-1,NA,CASRRVVGSYNEQFF,TGTGCCAGCAGGCGCGTAGTCGGCTCCTACAATGAGCAGTTCTTC
NA,TRBV7-9,TRBJ1-4,NA,CASSLRGDGSSEKLFF,TGTGCCAGCAGCTTAAGGGGCGACGGTTCTTCCGAAAAACTGTTTTTT
NA,TRBV7-9,TRBJ2-3,once,CASSLDGGVRTDTQYF,TGTGCCAGCAGCTTAGATGGCGGGGTCCGCACAGATACGCAGTATTTT
NA,TRBV21-1,TRBJ1-2,NA,CASSKVRGDSNYGYTF,TGTGCCAGCAGCAAAGTCCGAGGAGACTCTAACTATGGCTACACCTTC
TRBD1,TRBV9,TRBJ1-2,NA,CASSTDRGYGYTF,TGTGCCAGCAGCACGGACAGGGGCTATGGCTACACCTTC
NA,TRBV5-4,TRBJ2-1,NA,CASSFPPPLNEQFF,TGTGCCAGCAGCTTTCCCCCCCCTTTGAATGAGCAGTTCTTC
NA,TRBV27,TRBJ1-4,NA,CASTSLGGQNNEKLFF,TGTGCCAGCACAAGCCTCGGAGGGCAGAATAATGAAAAACTGTTTTTT
NA,TRBV30,TRBJ2-2,NA,CAWSSEAAERILAGELFF,TGTGCCTGGAGTAGTGAAGCAGCGGAGAGGATTTTAGCCGGGGAGCTGTTTTTT
NA,TRBV12-3/TRBV12-4,TRBJ1-2,NA,CASSLEGYGYTF,TGTGCCAGCAGTTTAGAGGGGTATGGCTACACCTTC
TRBD1,TRBV28,TRBJ1-2,NA,CASSSSPGQGSYGYTF,TGTGCCAGCAGTTCCTCACCGGGACAGGGGTCCTATGGCTACACCTTC
TRBD2,TRBV4-2,TRBJ2-5,NA,CASSQGGSGGGETQYF,TGTGCCAGCAGCCAAGGGGGATCGGGCGGGGGAGAGACCCAGTACTTC
NA,TRBV27,TRBJ1-2,NA,CASRKEGVLNYGYTF,TGTGCCAGCAGGAAAGAAGGGGTTTTGAACTATGGCTACACCTTC